What follows are 22 T cell receptor beta chains derived from one specimen sequenced in a study of T cells in Graves' hyperthyroidism and ophthalmopathy. TCR beta CDR3 sequences were amplified from RNA transcripts. An initial round of RT-PCR targeting the TCR CDR3 relied on the HTBI primer set. TCRdb reanalysed the multiplex PCR reads using MiXCR and keeps one entry per CDR3 protein. The sample contains about 640,000 distinct CDR3 sequences, about 20% of which appear only once. The sequenced material came from blood. These receptors originate from a man aged 30 to 39 with Graves' ophthalmopathy.

V and J are TRBV3-1 and TRBJ2-5, with 12 bases aligning to TRBD2. The CDR3 is made up of 15 amino acids. The V gene end was trimmed by 0 bases and the J gene end by 12 bases; junction bases not matched to a gene: 8. CDR1 is LGHDT, CDR2 YNNKEL, per germline (reference sequence). The DNA for the CDR3 is TGTGCCAGCAGCCAAGATGAAGGGCTAGCGGGAGGGGAGTACTTC. Encoded protein: CASSQDEGLAGGEYF.

This clonotype was seen repeatedly, ten times or more. The gene calls are TRBV7-2 and TRBJ2-5, with TRBD2 as a possible D gene (5 bases). With 7 bases removed from V and 1 base from J, the gap between germline ends came to 16 bases. Germline CDR1 and CDR2: SGHTA and FQGNSA. The CDR3 covers 15 residues. In DNA, the CDR3 is TGTGCCAGCACCCCGGGAAACAGTGCCCAAGAGACCCAGTACTTC. It is translated as CASTPGNSAQETQYF. Filled out from reference TRBV7-2 and TRBJ2-5, the complete variable domain reads GAGVSQSPSNKVTEKGKDVELRCDPISGHTALYWYRQSLGQGLEFLIYFQGNSAPDKSGLPSDRFSAERTGGSVSTLTIQRTQQEDSAVYLCASTPGNSAQETQYFGPGTRLLVL.

This clonotype came up a few times. This chain connects TRBV29-1 to TRBJ2-2; TRBD2 is a possible D gene (5 bases). The CDR3 loop spans 14 amino acids. Germline lookup yields CDR1 SQVTM and CDR2 ANQGSEA. The ends were cut back, 3 bases at V and 0 bases at J, with 8 bases in the middle. CDR3 region: CSVEVSANTGELFF. CDR3 in DNA: TGCAGCGTTGAGGTTAGCGCGAACACCGGGGAGCTGTTTTTT.

This clonotype showed up just a few times. The chain has TRBV28 and TRBJ2-5, with TRBD1 identical over 11 bases. CDR3 length equals 15 residues. The J segment lost 2 bases and the V segment lost 9 bases, leaving 8 bases of the junction unmatched. Germline loops: CDR1 MDHEN, CDR2 SYDVKM. The CDR3 spells CASQTGTGGQETQYF. CDR3 coding DNA: TGTGCCAGTCAGACCGGGACAGGGGGTCAAGAGACCCAGTACTTC.

This chain connects TRBV12-3 or TRBV12-4 to TRBJ1-1; a weak D match, TRBD1 (5 bases). The CDR3 contains 14 residues. The germline V and J ends were trimmed by 9 bases and 0 bases, with 14 bases remaining between them. For the CDR3, the DNA is TGTGCCAGTCTTCAGGGAGTGGTGAACACTGAAGCTTTCTTT. Translation: CASLQGVVNTEAFF.

In this sample, this clonotype turned up once. V is TRBV2 and J is TRBJ2-3; tentative D call: TRBD2 (6 bases). CDR3 size: 13 residues. CDR1 and CDR2 from the germline V gene are SNHLY and FYNNEI. V was trimmed by 8 bases and J by 5 bases, leaving 14 bases between them. CDR3 nucleotide sequence: TGTGCCAGCGGACGGGAGTGGGGAGATACGCAGTATTTT. This translates into CASGREWGDTQYF.

Concerning this clonotype: It may be a read error: a sequence one base away is much more abundant. The J gene is TRBJ1-2, the V gene TRBV11-2; D may be TRBD1 (6 bases). CDR3 length: 14 amino acids. The V gene lost 3 bases and the J gene lost 8 bases, with 16 bases spanning the gap. Germline-derived CDR1 and CDR2 are SGHAT and FQNNGV. CDR3 sequence reads: CASSLPDRRLGYTF. CDR3 nucleotide sequence: TGTGCCAGCAGCTTGCCCGACAGGAGATTGGGCTACACCTTC.

Concerning this clonotype itself: A much more abundant neighbour one base away suggests this may be a read error. The CDR3 does not end in the conserved phenylalanine or tryptophan, so this is likely a read error. This sequence joins TRBV2 and TRBJ2-5, with D hard to call. The germline V gene has CDR1 SNHLY and CDR2 FYNNEI. The germline V and J ends were trimmed by 7 bases and 0 bases, with 9 bases remaining between them. This CDR3 comprises 13 residues. The CDR3 DNA reads TGTGCCAGCACTGGTAACCACCAAGAGACCCAGTACCTC. Translation: CASTGNHQETQYL.

This clonotype was detected once. The chain joins TRBV14 to TRBJ2-5; 11 nucleotides agree with TRBD2. J was trimmed by 4 bases and V by 0 bases; bases with no gene match: 10. Germline CDR1 and CDR2: SGHDN and FVKESK. This CDR3 comprises 18 residues. The CDR3 DNA reads as TGTGCCAGCAGCCAAGATAGACTAGCGGGGAGTTTAGGAGAGACCCAGTACTTC. Protein sequence: CASSQDRLAGSLGETQYF.

The genes are TRBV7-9 and TRBJ2-1; 10 nucleotides agree with TRBD2. Germline CDR1 reads SEHNR; CDR2 reads FQNEAQ (reference sequence). The trim removed 5 bases at V and 9 bases at J, leaving 13 bases unmatched. This CDR3 comprises 16 residues. CDR3 amino acids: CASSPLGLAGVSEQFF. CDR3 nucleotides: TGTGCCAGCAGCCCCCTAGGGCTAGCGGGAGTAAGTGAGCAGTTCTTC.

The chain has TRBV27 and TRBJ2-1; 7 bases match TRBD2. This CDR3 region has 13 residues. The germline CDR1 and CDR2 sequences are MNHEY and SMNVEV (reference sequence). The V and J ends lost 5 bases and 7 bases, in that order; junction bases with no gene match: 5. Here the CDR3 DNA reads TGTGCCAGCAGTGAGGGAGGGCTTAATGAGCAGTTCTTC. Residues: CASSEGGLNEQFF.

This clonotype was counted many times. The genes are TRBV7-2 and TRBJ2-7, with 7 nucleotides matching TRBD1. This CDR3 comprises 15 residues. Germline assignment: CDR1 SGHTA and CDR2 FQGNSA. With 4 bases clipped from V and 0 bases from J, the junction kept 6 bases outside the gene matches. The CDR3 protein is CASSSIGTASYEQYF. The CDR3 DNA sequence: TGTGCCAGCAGCTCAATCGGGACAGCCTCCTACGAGCAGTACTTC.

This chain links TRBV11-2 with TRBJ2-7; D ambiguous. The V end was cut by 1 base, the J end by 4 bases, with 8 bases between. The CDR3 sequence is 13 residues long. Germline CDR1 is SGHAT and CDR2 is FQNNGV. The CDR3 DNA reads TGTGCCAGCAGCTTAGCCAGTATGTACGAGCAGTACTTC. Translation: CASSLASMYEQYF.

Worth noting for this clonotype: An end of the junction does not agree with germline; a read error may underlie this. The V gene is TRBV7-3, the J gene TRBJ2-5; 7 bases fit TRBD2. The CDR3 consists of 16 residues. Germline V gene lookup returns CDR1 SGHTA and CDR2 FQGTGA. The CDR3 protein is CASSSNRAGLLETQHF. The CDR3 region has the DNA TGTGCCAGCAGCTCCAATCGGGCGGGACTATTAGAGACCCAGCACTTC.

The table lists this clonotype with a few counts. V usage is TRBV11-1 and J usage is TRBJ2-1; the D is unclear. Germline loops: CDR1 SGHAT, CDR2 FQDESV (reference sequence). V was clipped by 3 bases and J by 3 bases, with 9 bases between them. The CDR3 has 14 amino acids. Here the CDR3 DNA reads TGTGCCAGCAGCTTCTGGAGCGACTACAATGAGCAGTTCTTC. Translated: CASSFWSDYNEQFF.

The chain has TRBV18 and TRBJ2-1; 9 nucleotides align to TRBD2. CDR3 length: 16 amino acids. Germline V gene data show CDR1 as KGHSH and CDR2 as LQKENI. With 1 base clipped from V and 5 bases from J, the junction kept 6 bases outside the gene matches. Written as DNA, the CDR3 is TGTGCCAGCTCACCACAGCCTAGCGGGACGAACAATGAGCAGTTCTTC. Translating gives CASSPQPSGTNNEQFF.

This clonotype was seen many times. The V gene is TRBV11-2, the J gene TRBJ2-3; 8 bases match TRBD2. The CDR3 has 16 residues. The V segment lost 1 base and the J segment 3 bases; nucleotides outside the gene matches: 6. The germline CDR1 and CDR2 sequences are SGHAT and FQNNGV. Here the CDR3 DNA reads TGTGCCAGCAGCTTAGTTCCCAGCGGGAGAACAGATACGCAGTATTTT. As protein: CASSLVPSGRTDTQYF.

This CDR3 is CASSEWGPPGGQETQYF. CDR3 in DNA: TGTGCCAGCAGTGAATGGGGACCCCCTGGGGGCCAAGAGACCCAGTACTTC. V usage is TRBV6-1 and J usage is TRBJ2-5; D might be TRBD1 or TRBD2, each matching 5 bases. The CDR3 runs 17 residues. Germline CDR1 MNHNS, CDR2 SASEGT. V was clipped by 2 bases and J by 1 base, with 17 bases between them.

This clonotype was seen a few times. The chain carries TRBV20-1 and TRBJ1-6; TRBD1 aligns across 9 bases. With V trimmed by 0 bases and J by 7 bases, 7 bases remained unmatched. Germline values: CDR1 DFQATT, CDR2 SNEGSKA (reference sequence). This CDR3 has 16 amino acids. The CDR3 is CSAREIRDRANSPLHF. For the CDR3, the DNA is TGCAGTGCTAGAGAAATTCGGGACAGGGCAAATTCACCCCTCCACTTT.

This clonotype has a count of ten or more. The rearrangement uses TRBV6-1 and TRBJ2-2; 9 nucleotides agree with TRBD2. From germline, CDR1 is MNHNS and CDR2 SASEGT. The V and J ends lost 6 bases and 3 bases, in that order; junction bases with no gene match: 8. This CDR3 has 16 residues. CDR3 protein: CASRNVAGADTGELFF. The CDR3 DNA is TGTGCCAGCAGAAACGTAGCGGGAGCGGACACCGGGGAGCTGTTTTTT.

The chain couples TRBV2 to TRBJ2-3, with TRBD1 as a possible D gene (5 bases). CDR3 size: 14 residues. Germline CDR1 reads SNHLY; CDR2 reads FYNNEI. Trimming pared 3 bases from V and 0 bases from J, leaving 7 bases between. CDR3 region: CASSDRASTDTQYF. For the CDR3, the DNA is TGTGCCAGCAGTGACAGGGCTAGCACAGATACGCAGTATTTT.

For this clonotype: Just one base apart from a much larger clone, this may be a read error. This chain uses TRBV2 with TRBJ1-5, with D perhaps matching TRBD1 (5 bases). Germline V CDR1 and CDR2: SNHLY, FYNNEI. The CDR3 is 13 amino acids. CDR3: CASGGPLNRPQHF. The DNA for the CDR3 is TGTGCCAGCGGGGGACCGCTCAATCGGCCCCAGCATTTT. Complete variable domain (other parts from reference TRBV2 and TRBJ1-5): EPEVTQTPSHQVTQMGQEVILRCVPISNHLYFYWYRQILGQKVEFLVSFYNNEISEKSEIFDDQFSVERPDGSNFTLKIRSTKLEDSAMYFCASGGPLNRPQHFGDGTRLSIL.